This TCR beta chain was recovered during a study of cytomegalovirus exposure and HLA in healthy donors. The sample holds one count of this clone. This PCR relied on a set of 60 Vbeta primers and 13 Jbeta primers. This table comes from immunoSEQ multiplex PCR, and its TCRdb copy is limited to in-frame clones, with some not included. The repertoire holds 120,000 or so clones, with over 65% as singletons. The sequencing sample was made of PBMCs. The clonotype comes from a woman between 25 and 40 years old in good health and CMV-seronegative.

CDR3 DNA: TGTGCCAGCAGCCTCCCAATAGACAACTCGAACACCGGGGAGCTGTTTTTT. It codes for CASSLPIDNSNTGELFF. The genes are TRBV4-2 and TRBJ2-2; D not resolved. CDR1 is LGHNA, CDR2 YNFKEQ, per germline. This CDR3 contains 17 residues. V was trimmed by 4 bases and J by 0 bases, leaving 15 bases between them.